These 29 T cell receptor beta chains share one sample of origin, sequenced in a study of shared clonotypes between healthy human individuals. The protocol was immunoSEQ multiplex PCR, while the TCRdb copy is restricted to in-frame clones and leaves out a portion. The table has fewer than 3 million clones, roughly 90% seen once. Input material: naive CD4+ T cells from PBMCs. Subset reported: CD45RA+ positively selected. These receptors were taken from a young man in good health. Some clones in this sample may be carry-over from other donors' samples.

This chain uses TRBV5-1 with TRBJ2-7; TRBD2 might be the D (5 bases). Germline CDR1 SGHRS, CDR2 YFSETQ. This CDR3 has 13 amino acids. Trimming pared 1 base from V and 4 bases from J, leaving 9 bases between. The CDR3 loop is CASSLQLGYEQYF. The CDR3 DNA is TGCGCCAGCAGCTTGCAACTAGGGTACGAGCAGTACTTC.

The CDR3 protein is CASSLLGPGANIQYF. As DNA, the CDR3 is TGTGCCAGCAGTTTATTGGGCCCGGGGGCGAACATTCAGTACTTC. This chain uses TRBV28 with TRBJ2-4; D is tentatively TRBD1 or TRBD2 (6 bases each). The V gene's germline CDR1 is MDHEN and CDR2 SYDVKM. The CDR3 totals 15 residues. The ends were cut back, 1 base at V and 7 bases at J, with 14 bases in the middle.

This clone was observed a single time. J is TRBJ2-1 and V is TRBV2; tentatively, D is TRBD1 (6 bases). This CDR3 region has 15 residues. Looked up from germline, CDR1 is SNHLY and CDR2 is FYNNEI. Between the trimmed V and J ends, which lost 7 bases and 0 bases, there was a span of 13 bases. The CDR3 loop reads CASKGDRSSYNEQFF. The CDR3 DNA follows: TGTGCCAGCAAGGGAGACAGGAGCTCCTACAATGAGCAGTTCTTC.

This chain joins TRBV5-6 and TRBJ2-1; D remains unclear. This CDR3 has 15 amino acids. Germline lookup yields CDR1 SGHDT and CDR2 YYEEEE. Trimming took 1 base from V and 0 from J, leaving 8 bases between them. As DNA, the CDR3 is TGTGCCAGCAGCTTGATTCCGAGCTCCTACAATGAGCAGTTCTTC. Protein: CASSLIPSSYNEQFF.

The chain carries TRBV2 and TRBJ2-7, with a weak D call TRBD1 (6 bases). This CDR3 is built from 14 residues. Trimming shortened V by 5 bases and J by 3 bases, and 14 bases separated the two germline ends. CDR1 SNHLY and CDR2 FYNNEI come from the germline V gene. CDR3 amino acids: CASSMGQHGYEQYF. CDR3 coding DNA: TGTGCCAGCAGTATGGGACAACACGGCTACGAGCAGTACTTC.

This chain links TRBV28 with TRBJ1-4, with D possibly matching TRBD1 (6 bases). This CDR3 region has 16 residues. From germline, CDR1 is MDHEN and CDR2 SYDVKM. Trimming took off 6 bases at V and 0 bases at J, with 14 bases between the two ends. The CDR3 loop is CASRGETGSTNEKLFF. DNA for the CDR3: TGTGCCAGCAGGGGGGAGACAGGTTCAACTAATGAAAAACTGTTTTTT. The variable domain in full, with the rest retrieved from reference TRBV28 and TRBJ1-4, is DVKVTQSSRYLVKRTGEKVFLECVQDMDHENMFWYRQDPGLGLRLIYFSYDVKMKEKGDIPEGYSVSREKKERFSLILESASTNQTSMYLCASRGETGSTNEKLFFGSGTQLSVL.

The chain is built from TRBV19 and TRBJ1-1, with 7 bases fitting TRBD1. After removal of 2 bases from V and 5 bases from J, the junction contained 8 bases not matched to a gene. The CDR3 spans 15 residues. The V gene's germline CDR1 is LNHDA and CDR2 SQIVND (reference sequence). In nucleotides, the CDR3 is TGTGCCAGTAGTATACGTGTGACAGGGCCAACTGAAGCTTTCTTT. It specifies CASSIRVTGPTEAFF.

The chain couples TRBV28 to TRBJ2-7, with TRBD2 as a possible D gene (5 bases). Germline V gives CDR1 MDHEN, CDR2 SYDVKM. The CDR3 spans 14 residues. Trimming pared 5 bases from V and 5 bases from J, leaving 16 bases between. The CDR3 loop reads CASSDLGSLNEQYF. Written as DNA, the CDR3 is TGTGCCAGCAGTGATCTGGGGAGTTTGAACGAGCAGTACTTC.

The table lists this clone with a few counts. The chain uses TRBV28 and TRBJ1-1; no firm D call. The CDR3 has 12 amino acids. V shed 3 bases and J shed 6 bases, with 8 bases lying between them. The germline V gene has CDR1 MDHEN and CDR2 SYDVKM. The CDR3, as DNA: TGTGCCAGCAGTTTGCTTCGCCCTGAAGCTTTCTTT. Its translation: CASSLLRPEAFF.

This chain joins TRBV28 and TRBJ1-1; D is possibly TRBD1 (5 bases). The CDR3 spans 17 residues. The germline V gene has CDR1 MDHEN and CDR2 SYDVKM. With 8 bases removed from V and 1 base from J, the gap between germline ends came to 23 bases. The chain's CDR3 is CASVPTLGARQNTEAFF. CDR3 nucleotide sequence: TGTGCCAGCGTCCCAACTCTTGGGGCGCGGCAGAACACTGAAGCTTTCTTT.

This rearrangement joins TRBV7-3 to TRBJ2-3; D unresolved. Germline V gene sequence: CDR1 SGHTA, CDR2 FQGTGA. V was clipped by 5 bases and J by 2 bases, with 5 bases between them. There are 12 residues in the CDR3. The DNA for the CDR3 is TGTGCCAGCAGCCAAAACACAGATACGCAGTATTTT. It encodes CASSQNTDTQYF.

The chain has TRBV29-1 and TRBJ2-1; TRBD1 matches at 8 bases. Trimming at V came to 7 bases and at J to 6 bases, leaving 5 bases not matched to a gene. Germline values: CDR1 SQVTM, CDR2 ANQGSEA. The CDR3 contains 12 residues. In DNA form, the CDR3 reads TGCAGCGGATACAGGGGGAGCAATGAGCAGTTCTTC. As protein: CSGYRGSNEQFF.

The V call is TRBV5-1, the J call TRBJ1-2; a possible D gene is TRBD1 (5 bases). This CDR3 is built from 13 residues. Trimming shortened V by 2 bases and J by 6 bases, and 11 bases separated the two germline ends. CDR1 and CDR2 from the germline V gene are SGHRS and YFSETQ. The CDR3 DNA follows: TGCGCCAGCAGCTTCTACGGGACGGATGGCTACACCTTC. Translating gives CASSFYGTDGYTF.

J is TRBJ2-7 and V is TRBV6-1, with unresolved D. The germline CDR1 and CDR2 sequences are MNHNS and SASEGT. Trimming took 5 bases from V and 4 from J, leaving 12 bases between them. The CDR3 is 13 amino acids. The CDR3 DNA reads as TGTGCCAGCAGTCTCCTGGGTTGGTACGAGCAGTACTTC. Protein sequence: CASSLLGWYEQYF.

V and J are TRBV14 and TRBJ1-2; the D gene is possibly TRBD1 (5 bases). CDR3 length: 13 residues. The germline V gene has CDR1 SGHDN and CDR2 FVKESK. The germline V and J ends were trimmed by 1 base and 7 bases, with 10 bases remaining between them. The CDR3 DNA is TGTGCCAGCAGCCAAGTTGGGGGAACTGGCTACACCTTC. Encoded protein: CASSQVGGTGYTF. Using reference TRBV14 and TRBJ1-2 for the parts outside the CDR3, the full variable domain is EAGVTQFPSHSVIEKGQTVTLRCDPISGHDNLYWYRRVMGKEIKFLLHFVKESKQDESGMPNNRFLAERTGGTYSTLKVQPAELEDSGVYFCASSQVGGTGYTFGSGTRLTVV.

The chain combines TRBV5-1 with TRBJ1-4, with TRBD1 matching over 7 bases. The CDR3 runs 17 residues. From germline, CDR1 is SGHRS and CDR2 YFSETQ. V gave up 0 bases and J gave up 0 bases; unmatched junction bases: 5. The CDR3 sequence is CASSLVRQGSTNEKLFF. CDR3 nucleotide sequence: TGCGCCAGCAGCTTGGTACGACAGGGATCAACTAATGAAAAACTGTTTTTT.

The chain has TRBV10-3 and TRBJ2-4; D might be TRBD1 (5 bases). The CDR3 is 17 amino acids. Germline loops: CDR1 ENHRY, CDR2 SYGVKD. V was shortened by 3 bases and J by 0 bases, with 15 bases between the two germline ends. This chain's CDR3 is CAISEQVAGRAKNIQYF. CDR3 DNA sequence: TGTGCCATCAGTGAACAGGTGGCAGGCAGAGCCAAAAACATTCAGTACTTC.

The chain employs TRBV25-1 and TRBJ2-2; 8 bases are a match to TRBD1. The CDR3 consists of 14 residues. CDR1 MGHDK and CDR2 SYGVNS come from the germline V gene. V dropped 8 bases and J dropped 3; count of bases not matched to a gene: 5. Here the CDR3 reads CASCRGRDTGELFF. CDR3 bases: TGTGCCAGCTGCAGGGGGCGGGACACCGGGGAGCTGTTTTTT.

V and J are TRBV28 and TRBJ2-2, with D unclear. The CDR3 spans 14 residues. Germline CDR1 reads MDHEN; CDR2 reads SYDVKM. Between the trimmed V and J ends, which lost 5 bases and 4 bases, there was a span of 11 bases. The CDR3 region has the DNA TGTGCCAGCAGTGCGGCTTCGGGCACCGGGGAGCTGTTTTTT. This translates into CASSAASGTGELFF. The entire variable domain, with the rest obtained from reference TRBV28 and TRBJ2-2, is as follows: DVKVTQSSRYLVKRTGEKVFLECVQDMDHENMFWYRQDPGLGLRLIYFSYDVKMKEKGDIPEGYSVSREKKERFSLILESASTNQTSMYLCASSAASGTGELFFGEGSRLTVL.

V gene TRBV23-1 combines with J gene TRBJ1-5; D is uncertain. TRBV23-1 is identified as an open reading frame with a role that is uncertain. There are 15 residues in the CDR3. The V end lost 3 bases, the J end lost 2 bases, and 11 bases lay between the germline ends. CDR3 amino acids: CASSHLDHGNQPQHF. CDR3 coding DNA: TGCGCCAGCAGTCACTTGGATCATGGCAATCAGCCCCAGCATTTT.

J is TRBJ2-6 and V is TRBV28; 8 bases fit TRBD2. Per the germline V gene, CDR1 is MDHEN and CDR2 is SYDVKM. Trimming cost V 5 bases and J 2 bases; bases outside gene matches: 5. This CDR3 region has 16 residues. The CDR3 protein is CASSPAGAPGANVLTF. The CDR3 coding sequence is TGTGCCAGCAGTCCAGCGGGAGCCCCTGGGGCCAACGTCCTGACTTTC. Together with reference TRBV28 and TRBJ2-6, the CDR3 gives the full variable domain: DVKVTQSSRYLVKRTGEKVFLECVQDMDHENMFWYRQDPGLGLRLIYFSYDVKMKEKGDIPEGYSVSREKKERFSLILESASTNQTSMYLCASSPAGAPGANVLTFGAGSRLTVL.

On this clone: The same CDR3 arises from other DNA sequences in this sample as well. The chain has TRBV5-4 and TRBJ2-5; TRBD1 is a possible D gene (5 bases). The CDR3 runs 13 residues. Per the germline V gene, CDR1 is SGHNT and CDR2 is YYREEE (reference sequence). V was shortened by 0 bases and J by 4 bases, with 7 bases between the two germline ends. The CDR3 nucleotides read TGTGCCAGCAGCTTGGTGCAGGGAGAGACCCAGTACTTC. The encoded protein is CASSLVQGETQYF.

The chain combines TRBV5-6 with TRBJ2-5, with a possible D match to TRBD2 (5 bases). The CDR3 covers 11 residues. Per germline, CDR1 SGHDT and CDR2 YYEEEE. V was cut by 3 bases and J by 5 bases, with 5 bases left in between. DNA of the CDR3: TGTGCCAGCAGCTCGGGGGAGACCCAGTACTTC. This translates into CASSSGETQYF.

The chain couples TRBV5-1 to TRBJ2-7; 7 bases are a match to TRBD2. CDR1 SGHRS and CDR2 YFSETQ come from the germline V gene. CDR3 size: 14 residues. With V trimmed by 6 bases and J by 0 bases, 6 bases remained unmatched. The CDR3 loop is CASTAGTTSYEQYF. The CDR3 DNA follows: TGCGCCAGCACCGCGGGGACTACCTCCTACGAGCAGTACTTC.

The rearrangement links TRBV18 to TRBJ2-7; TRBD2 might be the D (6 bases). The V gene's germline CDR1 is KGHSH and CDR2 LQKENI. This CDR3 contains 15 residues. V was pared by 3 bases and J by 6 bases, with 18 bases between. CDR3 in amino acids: CASSPPGMEGREQYF. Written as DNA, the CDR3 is TGTGCCAGCTCACCCCCGGGTATGGAGGGGCGCGAGCAGTACTTC.

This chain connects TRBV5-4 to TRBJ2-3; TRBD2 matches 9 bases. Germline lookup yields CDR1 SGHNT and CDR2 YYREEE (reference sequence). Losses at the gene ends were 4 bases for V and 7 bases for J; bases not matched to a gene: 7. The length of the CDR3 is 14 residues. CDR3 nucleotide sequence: TGTGCCAGCAGCGCAGCGGGAGGTTTAAATACGCAGTATTTT. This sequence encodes CASSAAGGLNTQYF. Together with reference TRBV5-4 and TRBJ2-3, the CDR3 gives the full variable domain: ETGVTQSPTHLIKTRGQQVTLRCSSQSGHNTVSWYQQALGQGPQFIFQYYREEENGRGNFPPRFSGLQFPNYSSELNVNALELDDSALYLCASSAAGGLNTQYFGPGTRLTVL.

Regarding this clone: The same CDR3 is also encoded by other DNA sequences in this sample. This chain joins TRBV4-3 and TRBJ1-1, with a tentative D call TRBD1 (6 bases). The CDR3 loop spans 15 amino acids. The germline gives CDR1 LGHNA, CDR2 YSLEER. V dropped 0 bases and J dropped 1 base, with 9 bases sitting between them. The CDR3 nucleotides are TGCGCCAGCAGCCAAGATCCGACAGGGAACACTGAAGCTTTCTTT. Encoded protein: CASSQDPTGNTEAFF.

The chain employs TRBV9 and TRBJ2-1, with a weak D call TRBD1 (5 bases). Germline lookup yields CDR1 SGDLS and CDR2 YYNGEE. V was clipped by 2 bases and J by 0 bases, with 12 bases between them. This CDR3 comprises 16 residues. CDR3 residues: CASSVLGRSSYNEQFF. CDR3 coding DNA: TGTGCCAGCAGCGTCCTGGGGCGGAGCTCCTACAATGAGCAGTTCTTC.

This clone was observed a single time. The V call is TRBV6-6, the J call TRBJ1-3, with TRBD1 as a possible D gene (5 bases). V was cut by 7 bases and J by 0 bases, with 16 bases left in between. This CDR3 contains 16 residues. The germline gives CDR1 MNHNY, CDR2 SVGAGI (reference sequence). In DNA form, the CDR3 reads TGTGCCAGCACCAAATCGGAGACAGCCTCTGGAAACACCATATATTTT. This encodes CASTKSETASGNTIYF.